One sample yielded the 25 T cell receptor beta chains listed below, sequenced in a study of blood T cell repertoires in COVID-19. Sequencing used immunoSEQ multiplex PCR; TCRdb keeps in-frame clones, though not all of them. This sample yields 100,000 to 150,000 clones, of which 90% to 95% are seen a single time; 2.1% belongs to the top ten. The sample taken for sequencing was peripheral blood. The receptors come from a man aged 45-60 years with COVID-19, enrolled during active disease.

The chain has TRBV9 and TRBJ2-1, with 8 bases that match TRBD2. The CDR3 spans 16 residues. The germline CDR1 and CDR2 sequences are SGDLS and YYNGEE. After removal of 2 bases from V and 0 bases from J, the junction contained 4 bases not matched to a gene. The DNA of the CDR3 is TGTGCCAGCAGCGTGGGCGGGACTAGCTCCTACAATGAGCAGTTCTTC. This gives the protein CASSVGGTSSYNEQFF.

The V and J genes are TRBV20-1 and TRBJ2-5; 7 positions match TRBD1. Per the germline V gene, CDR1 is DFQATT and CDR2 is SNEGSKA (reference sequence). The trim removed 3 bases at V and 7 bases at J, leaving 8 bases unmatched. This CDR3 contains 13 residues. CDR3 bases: TGCAGTGCTAGTTTTTCCAGACAGGGGACCCAGTACTTC. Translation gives CSASFSRQGTQYF.

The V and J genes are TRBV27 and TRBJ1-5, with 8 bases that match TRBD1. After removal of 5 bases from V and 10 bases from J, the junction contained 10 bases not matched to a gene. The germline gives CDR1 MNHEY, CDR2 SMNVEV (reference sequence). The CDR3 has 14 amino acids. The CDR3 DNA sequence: TGTGCCAGCAGTAAAGACAGGGGCGGCTTTCCCCAGCATTTT. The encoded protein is CASSKDRGGFPQHF.

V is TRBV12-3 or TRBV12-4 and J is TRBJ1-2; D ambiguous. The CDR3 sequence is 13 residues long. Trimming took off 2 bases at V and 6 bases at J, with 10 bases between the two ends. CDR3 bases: TGTGCCAGCAGTTTAAACGGGAGGGATGGCTACACCTTC. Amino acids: CASSLNGRDGYTF.

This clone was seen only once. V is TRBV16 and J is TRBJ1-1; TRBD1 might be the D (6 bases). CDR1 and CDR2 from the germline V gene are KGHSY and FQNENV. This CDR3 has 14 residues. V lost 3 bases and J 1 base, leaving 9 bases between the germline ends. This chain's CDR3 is CASSHPTGNTEAFF. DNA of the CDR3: TGTGCCAGCAGCCACCCGACAGGGAACACTGAAGCTTTCTTT.

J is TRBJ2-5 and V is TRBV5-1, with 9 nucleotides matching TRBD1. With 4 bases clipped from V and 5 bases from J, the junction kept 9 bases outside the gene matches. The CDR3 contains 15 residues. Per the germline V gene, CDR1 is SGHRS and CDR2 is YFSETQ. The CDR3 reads CASSPGTGQLETQYF. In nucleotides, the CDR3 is TGCGCCAGCAGCCCAGGGACAGGGCAGTTGGAGACCCAGTACTTC. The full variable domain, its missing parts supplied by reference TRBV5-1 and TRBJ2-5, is KAGVTQTPRYLIKTRGQQVTLSCSPISGHRSVSWYQQTPGQGLQFLFEYFSETQRNKGNFPGRFSGRQFSNSRSEMNVSTLELGDSALYLCASSPGTGQLETQYFGPGTRLLVL.

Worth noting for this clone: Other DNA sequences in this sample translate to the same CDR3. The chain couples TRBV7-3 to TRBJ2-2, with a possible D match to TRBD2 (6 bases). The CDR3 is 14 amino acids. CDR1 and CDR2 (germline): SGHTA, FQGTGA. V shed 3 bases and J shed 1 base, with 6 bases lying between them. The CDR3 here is CASSFGGNTGELFF. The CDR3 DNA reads TGTGCCAGCAGCTTCGGGGGGAACACCGGGGAGCTGTTTTTT.

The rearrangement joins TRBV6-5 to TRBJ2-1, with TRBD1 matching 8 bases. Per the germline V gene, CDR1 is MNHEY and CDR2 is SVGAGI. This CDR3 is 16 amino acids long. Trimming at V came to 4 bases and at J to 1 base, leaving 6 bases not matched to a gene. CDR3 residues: CASSLTGGSSYNEQFF. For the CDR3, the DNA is TGTGCCAGCAGTTTAACAGGGGGTTCTTCCTACAATGAGCAGTTCTTC.

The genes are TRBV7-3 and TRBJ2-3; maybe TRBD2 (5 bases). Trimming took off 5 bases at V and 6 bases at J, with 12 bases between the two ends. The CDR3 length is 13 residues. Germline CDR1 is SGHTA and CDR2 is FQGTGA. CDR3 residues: CASSPTNADTQYF. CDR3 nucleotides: TGTGCCAGCAGCCCGACTAATGCGGATACGCAGTATTTT.

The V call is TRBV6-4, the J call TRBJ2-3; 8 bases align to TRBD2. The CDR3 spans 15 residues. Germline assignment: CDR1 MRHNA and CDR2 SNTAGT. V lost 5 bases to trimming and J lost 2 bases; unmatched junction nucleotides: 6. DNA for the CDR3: TGTGCCAGCAGTATAGCGGGACTTAACACAGATACGCAGTATTTT. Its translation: CASSIAGLNTDTQYF.

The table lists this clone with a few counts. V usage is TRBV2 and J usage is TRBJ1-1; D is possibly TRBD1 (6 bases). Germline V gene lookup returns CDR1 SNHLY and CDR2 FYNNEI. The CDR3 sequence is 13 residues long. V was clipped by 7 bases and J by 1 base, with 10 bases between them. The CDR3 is CASKKGGNTEAFF. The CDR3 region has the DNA TGTGCCAGCAAGAAAGGGGGGAACACTGAAGCTTTCTTT.

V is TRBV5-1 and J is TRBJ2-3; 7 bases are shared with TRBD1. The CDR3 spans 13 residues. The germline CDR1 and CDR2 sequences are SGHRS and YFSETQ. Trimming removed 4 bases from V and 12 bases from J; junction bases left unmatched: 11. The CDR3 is CASSTIPGQQQYF. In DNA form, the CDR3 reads TGCGCCAGCAGCACTATACCGGGACAGCAACAGTATTTT.

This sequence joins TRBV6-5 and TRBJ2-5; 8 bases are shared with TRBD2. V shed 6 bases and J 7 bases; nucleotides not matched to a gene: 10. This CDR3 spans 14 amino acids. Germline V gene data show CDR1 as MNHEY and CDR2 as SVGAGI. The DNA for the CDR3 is TGTGCCAGCAGGAGGGTAGCGGGATACTGGACCCAGTACTTC. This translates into CASRRVAGYWTQYF.

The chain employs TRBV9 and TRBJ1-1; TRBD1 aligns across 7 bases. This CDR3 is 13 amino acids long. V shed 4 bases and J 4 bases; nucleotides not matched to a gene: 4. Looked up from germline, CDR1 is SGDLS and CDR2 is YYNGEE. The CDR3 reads CASSLTGSTEAFF. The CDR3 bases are TGTGCCAGCAGCTTGACAGGGAGCACTGAAGCTTTCTTT.

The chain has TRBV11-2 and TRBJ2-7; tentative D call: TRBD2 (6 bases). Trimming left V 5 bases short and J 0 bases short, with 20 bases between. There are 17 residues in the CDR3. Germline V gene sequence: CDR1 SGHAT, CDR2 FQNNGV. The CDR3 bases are TGTGCCAGCAGCGTTAGCGGCGGCGGTCCTCACTCCTACGAGCAGTACTTC. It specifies CASSVSGGGPHSYEQYF. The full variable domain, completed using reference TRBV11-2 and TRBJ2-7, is EAGVAQSPRYKIIEKRQSVAFWCNPISGHATLYWYQQILGQGPKLLIQFQNNGVVDDSQLPKDRFSAERLKGVDSTLKIQPAKLEDSAVYLCASSVSGGGPHSYEQYFGPGTRLTVT.

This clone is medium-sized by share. The CDR3 DNA reads as TGTGCCAGCAGCCCCACTAGCGGGAGTAATGAGCAGTTCTTC. This sequence encodes CASSPTSGSNEQFF. This chain uses TRBV7-7 with TRBJ2-1, with 11 bases identical to TRBD2. The CDR3 has 14 residues. The junction had 4 bases not matched to a gene; V was cut back by 5 bases and J by 7 bases. In germline, CDR1 is SSHAT, CDR2 FNYEAQ (reference sequence). Full variable domain (rest looked up from reference TRBV7-7 and TRBJ2-1): GAGVSQSPRYKVTKRGQDVTLRCDPISSHATLYWYQQALGQGPEFLTYFNYEAQPDKSGLPSDRFSAERPEGSISTLTIQRTEQRDSAMYRCASSPTSGSNEQFFGPGTRLTVL.

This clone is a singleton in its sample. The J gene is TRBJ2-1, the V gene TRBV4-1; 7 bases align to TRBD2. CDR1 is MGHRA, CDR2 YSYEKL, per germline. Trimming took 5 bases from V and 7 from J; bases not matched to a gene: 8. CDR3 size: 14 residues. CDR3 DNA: TGCGCCAGCAGCGGCGGGAGAGTCTGGAATGAGCAGTTCTTC. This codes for CASSGGRVWNEQFF.

CDR3 bases: TGTGCCAGCAGCTTACAAGCAAGTCAAGAGACCCAGTACTTC. This sequence encodes CASSLQASQETQYF. The chain uses TRBV13 and TRBJ2-5; no reliable D call. Germline values: CDR1 PRHDT, CDR2 FYEKMQ (reference sequence). The CDR3 loop spans 14 amino acids. Trimming took off 2 bases at V and 2 bases at J, with 9 bases between the two ends.

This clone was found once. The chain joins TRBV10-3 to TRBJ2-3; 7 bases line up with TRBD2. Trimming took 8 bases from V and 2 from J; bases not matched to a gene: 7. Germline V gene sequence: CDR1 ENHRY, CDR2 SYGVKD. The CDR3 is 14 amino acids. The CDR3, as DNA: TGTGCCATCGGCCCGGGACTACCCACAGATACGCAGTATTTT. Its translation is CAIGPGLPTDTQYF.

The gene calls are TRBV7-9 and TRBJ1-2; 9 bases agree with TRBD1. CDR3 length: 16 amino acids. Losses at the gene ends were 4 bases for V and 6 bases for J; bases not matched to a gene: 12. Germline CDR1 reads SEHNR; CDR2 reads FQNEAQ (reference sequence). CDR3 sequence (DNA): TGTGCCAGCAGCTCGGGGAGGGGACAGGGACCCCATGGCTACACCTTC. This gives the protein CASSSGRGQGPHGYTF.

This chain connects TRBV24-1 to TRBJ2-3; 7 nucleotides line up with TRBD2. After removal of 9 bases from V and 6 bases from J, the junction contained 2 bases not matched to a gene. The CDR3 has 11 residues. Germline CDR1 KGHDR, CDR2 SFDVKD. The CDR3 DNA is TGTGCCACCGGGGGGGAGGATACGCAGTATTTT. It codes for CATGGEDTQYF.

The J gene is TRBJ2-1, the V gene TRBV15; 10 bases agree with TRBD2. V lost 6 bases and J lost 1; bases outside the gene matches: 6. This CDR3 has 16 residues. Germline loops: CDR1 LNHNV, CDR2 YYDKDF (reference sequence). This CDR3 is CATSPASGRSYNEQFF. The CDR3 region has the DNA TGTGCCACCAGTCCGGCTAGCGGGAGATCCTACAATGAGCAGTTCTTC.

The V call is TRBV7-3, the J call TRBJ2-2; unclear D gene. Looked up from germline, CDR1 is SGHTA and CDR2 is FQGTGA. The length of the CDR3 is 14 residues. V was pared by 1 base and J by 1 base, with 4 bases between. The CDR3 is CASSLILNTGELFF. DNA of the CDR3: TGTGCCAGCAGCTTAATCCTGAACACCGGGGAGCTGTTTTTT.

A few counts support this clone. CDR3: CASSPRVSSGLDTQYF. CDR3 DNA sequence: TGCGCCAGCAGCCCGAGAGTTAGTTCTGGTTTGGATACGCAGTATTTT. The chain joins TRBV4-3 to TRBJ2-3, with unresolved D. V was clipped by 4 bases and J by 6 bases, with 20 bases between them. The CDR3 spans 16 residues. Germline CDR1 and CDR2: LGHNA and YSLEER.

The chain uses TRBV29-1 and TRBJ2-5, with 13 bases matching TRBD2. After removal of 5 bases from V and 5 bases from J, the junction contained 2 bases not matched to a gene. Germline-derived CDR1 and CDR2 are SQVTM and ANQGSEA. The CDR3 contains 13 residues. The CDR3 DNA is TGCAGCGTTTTACTAGCGGGAGGGGAGACCCAGTACTTC. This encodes CSVLLAGGETQYF.